This TCR beta chain was captured by sequencing in a study of CD8 T cells in ankylosing spondylitis. Overall study findings and caveats: The authors found the disease-linked clones to be CD8+ and relatively rare in peripheral blood. Fewer than ten highly homologous variants made up a TCR beta motif, and this motif appeared characteristic of ankylosing spondylitis blood. Certain motif variants had earlier appeared in reactive arthritis synovial fluid and blood. Significantly higher representation of disease-linked clones was reported for matched ankylosing spondylitis synovial fluid.

Construction of TCR beta libraries was performed using quantitative 5'-RACE with molecular barcodes. Using its own MiXCR run on the 5' RACE reads, TCRdb lists one record per CDR3 protein. The sample lists about 220,000 distinct CDR3 sequences; approximately 7.4% were seen once. This clonotype was recorded a few times. Its antigen is unidentified. The CDR3 consists of 14 residues. From germline, CDR1 is MNHEY and CDR2 SVGAGI. Trimming removed 4 bases at V and 4 bases at J, with 14 bases between. The TCR sequence derives from a male donor with ankylosing spondylitis. The chain recombines TRBV6-5 with TRBJ2-7; the D gene is possibly TRBD2 (5 bases). The sequencing sample was made of blood, either unsorted or a sorted T cell fraction (not recorded which). CDR3 sequence: CASSFAEGIYEQYF. CDR3 in DNA: TGTGCCAGCAGTTTTGCCGAGGGAATTTACGAGCAGTACTTC.